This TCR beta chain is drawn from a study of T cell repertoires in cytomegalovirus infection. MiXCR was run by TCRdb on the reads, yielding one entry per CDR3 protein. This sample carries about 270,000 distinct CDR3 sequences, 22% of them seen once, and the ten largest clones take roughly 20%. The V gene end was trimmed by 2 bases and the J gene end by 6 bases; junction bases not matched to a gene: 4. There are 14 residues in the CDR3. Per the germline V gene, CDR1 is SGHTA and CDR2 is FQGTGA. The sample holds a few counts of this clonotype. The antigen is not known. The rearrangement links TRBV7-3 to TRBJ2-1, with 7 bases that match TRBD2. This TCR derives from a human donor in good health (CMV status not recorded). Some clones in this sample may be carry-over from other donors' samples. The sample consisted of cultured PBMCs, taken from culture after CMV antigen stimulation. The CDR3 is CASSLAGDVNEQFF. The CDR3 DNA is TGTGCCAGCAGCTTAGCGGGAGATGTCAATGAGCAGTTCTTC.